The 31 T cell receptor beta chains reported below all come from one sample, sequenced in a study of beta chain features in type 1 diabetes. The antigens for these receptors are not known. Broader study findings: Patients with Type 1 diabetes showed moderately but significantly shorter TCRB CDR3s in all four CD4+ subsets.

The investigators reverse transcribed all of the isolated RNA, so they sequenced expressed TCRB transcripts. Measured with immunoSEQ multiplex PCR; TCRdb has only the in-frame clones, and not every one. The data hold around 280,000 clones, with 15% observed a single time. Sequencing was done on a sample of naive CD4+ T cells from blood. These receptors were obtained from a man aged 18-30 years with type 1 diabetes.

V usage is TRBV27 and J usage is TRBJ2-7; perhaps TRBD1 as D (6 bases). V lost 4 bases to trimming and J lost 4 bases, with 17 bases between them. CDR1 and CDR2 from the germline V gene are MNHEY and SMNVEV (reference sequence). CDR3 size: 15 residues. The DNA of the CDR3 is TGTGCCAGCAGTTCCCCCGCGTGGGGGCATTACGAGCAGTACTTC. Translating it yields CASSSPAWGHYEQYF.

This chain joins TRBV7-9 and TRBJ2-3; 8 bases align to TRBD2. Germline assignment: CDR1 SEHNR and CDR2 FQNEAQ (reference sequence). The CDR3 sequence is 15 residues long. Trimming cost V 6 bases and J 1 base; bases outside gene matches: 6. The CDR3 region is CASRDGGAGTDTQYF. CDR3 coding DNA: TGTGCCAGCAGGGACGGGGGGGCAGGCACAGATACGCAGTATTTT.

V gene TRBV5-4 combines with J gene TRBJ1-2, with a possible D match to TRBD1 (6 bases). The V and J ends lost 4 bases and 1 base respectively, with 11 bases between them. The CDR3 is 14 amino acids. The V gene's germline CDR1 is SGHNT and CDR2 YYREEE (reference sequence). The CDR3 reads CASSPGVFNYGYTF. The CDR3 coding sequence is TGTGCCAGCAGCCCAGGGGTATTTAACTATGGCTACACCTTC. The variable domain in full, with the rest retrieved from reference TRBV5-4 and TRBJ1-2, is ETGVTQSPTHLIKTRGQQVTLRCSSQSGHNTVSWYQQALGQGPQFIFQYYREEENGRGNFPPRFSGLQFPNYSSELNVNALELDDSALYLCASSPGVFNYGYTFGSGTRLTVV.

A few counts support this clone. The chain is built from TRBV7-9 and TRBJ2-3; no clear D. V gave up 8 bases and J gave up 6 bases, with 9 bases separating them. Per the germline V gene, CDR1 is SEHNR and CDR2 is FQNEAQ (reference sequence). This CDR3 contains 11 residues. The CDR3 sequence is CASASQDTQYF. The CDR3 DNA reads TGTGCCAGCGCTTCGCAGGATACGCAGTATTTT. Full variable domain (missing parts from reference TRBV7-9 and TRBJ2-3): DTGVSQNPRHKITKRGQNVTFRCDPISEHNRLYWYRQTLGQGPEFLTYFQNEAQLEKSRLLSDRFSAERPKGSFSTLEIQRTEQGDSAMYLCASASQDTQYFGPGTRLTVL.

This chain connects TRBV11-2 to TRBJ1-5; unclear D gene. The V end was cut by 4 bases, the J end by 0 bases, with 16 bases between. This CDR3 contains 17 residues. Germline-derived CDR1 and CDR2 are SGHAT and FQNNGV. Here the CDR3 reads CASSSSAGYYSNQPQHF. The CDR3 DNA sequence: TGTGCCAGCAGCTCCTCCGCGGGATATTATAGCAATCAGCCCCAGCATTTT.

The gene calls are TRBV11-2 and TRBJ1-2, with D possibly TRBD1 on 5 matching bases. Germline V lookup: CDR1 SGHAT, CDR2 FQNNGV. CDR3 length equals 13 residues. V lost 3 bases and J lost 5, with 10 bases in between. The CDR3 coding sequence is TGTGCCAGCAGCTTTAGGAGGGGATATGGCTACACCTTC. Protein: CASSFRRGYGYTF.

The V call is TRBV10-3, the J call TRBJ2-5; TRBD2 is a possible D gene (5 bases). Germline CDR1 ENHRY, CDR2 SYGVKD. The ends were cut back, 4 bases at V and 0 bases at J, with 9 bases in the middle. The CDR3 sequence is 14 residues long. The CDR3 DNA is TGTGCCATCAGTGTTGCGGGCAACCAAGAGACCCAGTACTTC. Its protein is CAISVAGNQETQYF.

This clone was picked up a small number of times. The rearrangement uses TRBV19 and TRBJ1-1; a weak D match, TRBD1 (5 bases). Germline values: CDR1 LNHDA, CDR2 SQIVND (reference sequence). V was clipped by 8 bases and J by 9 bases, with 10 bases between them. CDR3 length: 10 amino acids. The CDR3 nucleotides are TGTGCCAGTCAGGGCCAGAAAGCTTTCTTT. Its protein product is CASQGQKAFF.

There are a few counts of this clone. This chain joins TRBV19 and TRBJ1-5; D possibly corresponds to TRBD1 (6 bases). This CDR3 has 18 amino acids. Germline values: CDR1 LNHDA, CDR2 SQIVND (reference sequence). V dropped 9 bases and J dropped 1 base, with 25 bases sitting between them. CDR3 residues: CASQLFTGTGVSNQPQHF. The CDR3 DNA is TGTGCCAGCCAGTTATTTACAGGGACCGGGGTCAGCAATCAGCCCCAGCATTTT.

This clone was counted a few times. The chain carries TRBV7-2 and TRBJ2-1; D is unclear. This CDR3 has 13 amino acids. Germline V gene data show CDR1 as SGHTA and CDR2 as FQGNSA. V lost 1 base, J lost 10 bases, and 11 bases lay in between. CDR3 sequence reads: CASSLDPHQEQFF. DNA for the CDR3: TGTGCCAGCAGCTTAGATCCGCATCAGGAGCAGTTCTTC.

This clone came up a few times. This chain links TRBV11-2 with TRBJ2-3; TRBD2 matches 8 bases. CDR3 length equals 16 residues. From germline, CDR1 is SGHAT and CDR2 FQNNGV. V trimming: 4 bases; J trimming: 1 base; junction bases outside the gene matches: 7. The CDR3 DNA follows: TGTGCCAGCAGCTCCGGGAGCGGGGGTCGCACAGATACGCAGTATTTT. This sequence encodes CASSSGSGGRTDTQYF.

This clone is a singleton in its sample. The CDR3 sequence is CASSLRQGDGYTF. For the CDR3, the DNA is TGTGCCAGCAGCTTAAGACAGGGGGATGGCTACACCTTC. The chain joins TRBV7-6 to TRBJ1-2, with 9 positions matching TRBD1. CDR3 length equals 13 residues. CDR1 and CDR2 from the germline V gene are SGHVS and FNYEAQ. With 2 bases clipped from V and 6 bases from J, the junction kept 1 base outside the gene matches.

The chain has TRBV28 and TRBJ1-2; D ambiguous. The CDR3 length is 13 residues. V lost 4 bases and J 5 bases, leaving 11 bases between the germline ends. Germline V lookup: CDR1 MDHEN, CDR2 SYDVKM. The CDR3 region has the DNA TGTGCCAGCAGTTCTAGAGGGAGGTATGGCTACACCTTC. Its protein product is CASSSRGRYGYTF.

This clone has only a few counts. V usage is TRBV18 and J usage is TRBJ2-5; TRBD2 agrees at 8 bases. V lost 0 bases, J lost 5 bases, and 5 bases stayed unmatched. This CDR3 is 15 amino acids long. Germline V gene sequence: CDR1 KGHSH, CDR2 LQKENI. The CDR3 DNA follows: TGTGCCAGCTCACCACCGGCGGGAGGCGGGGAGACCCAGTACTTC. Translated: CASSPPAGGGETQYF. Combining the CDR3 with reference TRBV18 and TRBJ2-5 gives the whole variable domain NAGVMQNPRHLVRRRGQEARLRCSPMKGHSHVYWYRQLPEEGLKFMVYLQKENIIDESGMPKERFSAEFPKEGPSILRIQQVVRGDSAAYFCASSPPAGGGETQYFGPGTRLLVL.

This clone came up a few times. The CDR3 coding sequence is TGTGCCAGCAATCCCCTACAGCCCATCTACAATGAGCAGTTCTTC. It codes for CASNPLQPIYNEQFF. The chain employs TRBV7-9 and TRBJ2-1; no definite D call. V lost 7 bases, J lost 3 bases, and 16 bases lay in between. Germline CDR1 is SEHNR and CDR2 is FQNEAQ (reference sequence). This CDR3 comprises 15 residues.

This sequence joins TRBV5-1 and TRBJ2-3; 7 bases agree with TRBD1. The CDR3 runs to 14 residues. The germline CDR1 and CDR2 sequences are SGHRS and YFSETQ. V dropped 2 bases and J dropped 6; count of bases not matched to a gene: 6. CDR3 sequence reads: CASSLTGAEDTQYF. CDR3 in DNA: TGCGCCAGCAGCTTAACAGGGGCTGAGGATACGCAGTATTTT.

The gene calls are TRBV7-9 and TRBJ2-1; no firm D call. The V end lost 1 base, the J end lost 1 base, and 8 bases lay between the germline ends. The CDR3 totals 15 residues. Germline-derived CDR1 and CDR2 are SEHNR and FQNEAQ (reference sequence). The CDR3 loop is CASSLGTASYNEQFF. In DNA form, the CDR3 reads TGTGCCAGCAGCTTAGGTACAGCTTCCTACAATGAGCAGTTCTTC.

The chain links TRBV7-6 to TRBJ2-3; D is possibly TRBD2 (6 bases). Trimming left V 5 bases short and J 4 bases short, with 16 bases between. The CDR3 length is 15 residues. Per the germline V gene, CDR1 is SGHVS and CDR2 is FNYEAQ. CDR3 nucleotides: TGTGCCAGCAGCCCCTTGGGTCGGGAGTCAGATACGCAGTATTTT. Translation gives CASSPLGRESDTQYF.

This clone was seen only a few times. The rearrangement joins TRBV6-1 to TRBJ2-5; no clear D gene. This CDR3 spans 11 amino acids. Between the trimmed V and J ends, which lost 5 bases and 2 bases, there was a span of 3 bases. In germline, CDR1 is MNHNS, CDR2 SASEGT. CDR3: CASSLQETQYF. The CDR3 DNA reads TGTGCCAGCAGTCTACAAGAGACCCAGTACTTC.

This clone was detected a few times. The rearrangement uses TRBV18 and TRBJ2-3; D is unclear. The CDR3 runs 13 residues. Trimming took off 5 bases at V and 5 bases at J, with 11 bases between the two ends. CDR1 and CDR2 (germline): KGHSH, LQKENI. The CDR3: CASSATEGDTQYF. DNA for the CDR3: TGTGCCAGCTCAGCAACAGAAGGAGATACGCAGTATTTT.

V usage is TRBV5-4 and J usage is TRBJ2-1, with TRBD2 as a possible D gene (6 bases). V dropped 4 bases and J dropped 8 bases, with 13 bases sitting between them. This CDR3 region has 13 residues. The germline CDR1 and CDR2 sequences are SGHNT and YYREEE (reference sequence). The CDR3: CASSRGSGDEQFF. The DNA for the CDR3 is TGTGCCAGCAGCAGGGGATCGGGGGATGAGCAGTTCTTC.

This chain links TRBV28 with TRBJ1-6, with TRBD1 matching 10 bases. CDR3 size: 19 residues. Germline lookup yields CDR1 MDHEN and CDR2 SYDVKM. V was clipped by 5 bases and J by 0 bases; unmatched bases: 10. CDR3 sequence: CASSPTLGQGSSYNSPLHF. DNA of the CDR3: TGTGCCAGCAGTCCCACCCTGGGACAGGGGAGCTCCTATAATTCACCCCTCCACTTT.

This clone was seen a few times. The gene calls are TRBV5-1 and TRBJ1-1, with D tentatively TRBD1 (5 bases). Germline V gene lookup returns CDR1 SGHRS and CDR2 YFSETQ. The CDR3 spans 14 residues. The V gene lost 1 base and the J gene lost 1 base, with 8 bases spanning the gap. CDR3 in DNA: TGCGCCAGCAGCTTGAAGACAGCGAACACTGAAGCTTTCTTT. This gives the protein CASSLKTANTEAFF.

This clone was detected a few times. This sequence joins TRBV2 and TRBJ2-7; 11 nucleotides align to TRBD2. The CDR3 has 15 amino acids. The V segment lost 8 bases and the J segment 0 bases; nucleotides outside the gene matches: 6. Per the germline V gene, CDR1 is SNHLY and CDR2 is FYNNEI. The DNA for the CDR3 is TGTGCCAGCGGAGGGACTAGCGGCTCCTCCTACGAGCAGTACTTC. This gives the protein CASGGTSGSSYEQYF.

The V and J genes are TRBV5-5 and TRBJ2-4; the D gene is possibly TRBD1 (5 bases). Germline V gene sequence: CDR1 SGHKS, CDR2 YYEKEE (reference sequence). The V and J ends lost 2 bases and 11 bases respectively, with 8 bases between them. The CDR3 is 11 residues long. The CDR3 bases are TGTGCCAGCAGCTTTCTGACAGTTCAGTACTTC. It translates to CASSFLTVQYF.

This clone has more than one count but fewer than ten. J is TRBJ2-5 and V is TRBV7-2; tentatively, D is TRBD2 (6 bases). Trimming left V 1 base short and J 4 bases short, with 10 bases between. CDR1 SGHTA and CDR2 FQGNSA come from the germline V gene. The CDR3 has 14 amino acids. The DNA for the CDR3 is TGTGCCAGCAGCTTAGGTGAGGGAGGAGAGACCCAGTACTTC. Amino acid sequence: CASSLGEGGETQYF.

The chain recombines TRBV28 with TRBJ2-5; 10 bases agree with TRBD1. The trim removed 8 bases at V and 5 bases at J, leaving 5 bases unmatched. CDR3 length equals 13 residues. The germline gives CDR1 MDHEN, CDR2 SYDVKM. CDR3 DNA: TGTGCCAGCTTAGGGACAGGGGACGAGACCCAGTACTTC. Protein sequence: CASLGTGDETQYF.

This clone was observed a few times. The chain uses TRBV19 and TRBJ2-7; 8 nucleotides match TRBD1. Germline V CDR1 and CDR2: LNHDA, SQIVND (reference sequence). V lost 5 bases, J lost 1 base, and 7 bases stayed unmatched. This CDR3 spans 15 amino acids. The CDR3 here is CASSGGTGVSYEQYF. The DNA of the CDR3 is TGTGCCAGTAGTGGGGGGACAGGTGTATCCTACGAGCAGTACTTC.

This clone was found a few times. The chain uses TRBV7-2 and TRBJ1-5; unclear D gene. Germline CDR1 reads SGHTA; CDR2 reads FQGNSA. V gave up 1 base and J gave up 6 bases, with 10 bases separating them. This CDR3 spans 14 amino acids. The chain's CDR3 is CASSLVGSSQPQHF. The CDR3 region has the DNA TGTGCCAGCAGCTTAGTTGGGAGTAGTCAGCCCCAGCATTTT.

This clone was observed a few times. V is TRBV7-2 and J is TRBJ1-3, with TRBD1 matching 8 bases. The V segment lost 5 bases and the J segment 1 base; nucleotides outside the gene matches: 7. Germline CDR1 and CDR2: SGHTA and FQGNSA. The CDR3 is 16 amino acids. In DNA form, the CDR3 reads TGTGCCAGCAGCCCACAGCGGACAGGGTCTGGAAACACCATATATTTT. Protein product: CASSPQRTGSGNTIYF.

Only a few counts were recorded for this clone. The rearrangement uses TRBV14 and TRBJ2-7; 9 bases agree with TRBD1. CDR1 and CDR2 (germline): SGHDN, FVKESK. The V segment lost 4 bases and the J segment 9 bases; nucleotides outside the gene matches: 13. The CDR3 contains 15 residues. CDR3 sequence: CASSPFGTGKVGQYF. CDR3 in DNA: TGTGCCAGCAGCCCCTTTGGGACAGGGAAGGTTGGGCAGTACTTC.